The 15 T cell receptor gamma chains below come from one sample, sequenced in a study of gammadelta T cells in human blood. TCRdb reran clone calling via CATT on the RT-PCR reads. Altogether around 240 gamma-chain clones are present, roughly 0.91% being singletons, with the ten largest covering roughly 47%. Sequencing input: Vgamma9Vdelta2 gamma-delta T cells from infant blood. These receptors were taken from a human donor.

For this clone: A read error is the likely source, as a far larger clone sits one nucleotide away. Other nucleotide sequences from this sample produce the same CDR3. The chain is built from TRGV9 and TRGJP. The length of the CDR3 is 15 residues. Germline CDR1 GITISATS, CDR2 ISYDGTV (reference sequence). The CDR3 DNA follows: TGTGCCTTGTGGGAGTCCGAGTTGGGTAAAAAAATCAAGGTATTT. Translation: CALWESELGKKIKVF.

Relative to its sample, this clone is large. The chain carries TRGV9 and TRGJP. CDR1 is GITISATS and CDR2 is ISYDGTV in the germline V gene (reference sequence). Trimming at V came to 4 bases and at J to 4 bases, leaving 4 bases not matched to a gene. The CDR3 loop spans 16 amino acids. The CDR3 loop is CALWDPQELGKKIKVF. The CDR3 DNA reads TGTGCCTTGTGGGACCCCCAAGAGTTGGGCAAAAAAATCAAGGTATTT.

This clone showed up just a few times. Since a much larger clone is just one base distant, this may be a read error. The rearrangement links TRGV9 to TRGJP. The J gene, left out of TCRdb, was set here by checking the DNA against germline. The CDR3 runs to 16 residues. CDR1 and CDR2 from the germline V gene are GITISATS and ISYDGTV (reference sequence). CDR3 in amino acids: CALWEAKELGKKIKVF. The CDR3 DNA follows: TGTGCCTTGTGGGAGGCTAAAGAGTTGGGCAAGAAAATCAAGGTATTT.

Of note for this clone: The protein that TCRdb holds for this DNA derives from a much larger clone and differs from the translated DNA at residue 7, which likely indicates a read error; the protein shown here is translated from the DNA. This chain uses TRGV9 with TRGJ1 or TRGJ2. The germline CDR1 and CDR2 sequences are GITISATS and ISYDGTV (reference sequence). The CDR3 runs to 12 residues. Trimming removed 0 bases from V and 4 bases from J; junction bases left unmatched: 0. The CDR3 bases are TGTGCCTTGTGGGAGGTGTATTATAAGAAACTCTTT. It codes for CALWEVYYKKLF.

Comment on this clone: With only one base between it and a far larger clone, this is likely a read error. This sequence joins TRGV9 and TRGJP. The CDR3 runs to 13 residues. Germline lookup yields CDR1 GITISATS and CDR2 ISYDGTV (reference sequence). CDR3 DNA sequence: TGTGCCTTGTGGGAGTTGGACAAAAAAATCAAGGTATTT. Translation: CALWELDKKIKVF.

A few counts support this clone. The TCRdb record carries a much larger clone's protein, which differs from this DNA's translation at residue 2; a read error is the likely cause, and the protein listed here is the DNA translation. V and J are TRGV9 and TRGJ1 or TRGJ2. The germline V gene encodes CDR1 GITISATS and CDR2 ISYDGTV (reference sequence). The CDR3 runs 12 residues. The CDR3 DNA reads TGTACCTTGTGGGAGGTGCCGGGGAAGAAACTCTTT. Its protein is CTLWEVPGKKLF.

Concerning this clone: This likely came from a read error, as a far larger clone is one base away. The sample holds other DNA sequences that translate to the same CDR3. The chain carries TRGV9 and TRGJP. Germline lookup yields CDR1 GITISATS and CDR2 ISYDGTV (reference sequence). The CDR3 consists of 16 residues. CDR3 sequence: CALWEAQELGKKIKVF. CDR3 bases: TGTGCCTTGTGGGAGGCACAAGAGTTGGGAAAAAAAATCAAGGTATTT.

This clone rates as large. The chain employs TRGV8 and TRGJ1 or TRGJ2. J gave up 2 bases and V 0 bases, and 4 bases lay outside the gene matches. Per the germline V gene, CDR1 is VENAVY and CDR2 is YDSYNSRV. This CDR3 comprises 14 residues. The DNA for the CDR3 is TGTGCCACCTGGGATAGGCCGTATTATTATAAGAAACTCTTT. Translation gives CATWDRPYYYKKLF.

This clone appeared a few times. A far larger clone is just one base off, so this is likely a read error. Distinct nucleotide sequences in the sample also encode this CDR3. The J gene is TRGJP, the V gene TRGV9. In germline, CDR1 is GITISATS, CDR2 ISYDGTV (reference sequence). CDR3 length equals 15 residues. CDR3 sequence: CALWEVELGKKIKVF. The CDR3 bases are TGTGCCTTGTGGGAGGTAGAGTTGGGTAAAAAAATCAAGGTATTT.

This clone was recorded a few times. A clone one base away is much larger, so this may be a read error. The sample holds other DNA sequences that translate to the same CDR3. The gene calls are TRGV9 and TRGJP. The CDR3 covers 17 residues. The ends lost 1 base at V and 7 bases at J; junction bases unmatched: 7. Germline V CDR1 and CDR2: GITISATS, ISYDGTV (reference sequence). The CDR3 bases are TGTGCCTTGTGGGAGGTACATAAGGAGTTGGGCAAAAAAATCAAGGTATTT. Translation gives CALWEVHKELGKKIKVF.

By share of the sample, this clone is medium-sized (0.01 to 0.1%). The chain recombines TRGV9 with TRGJP. CDR3 size: 15 residues. V was pared by 5 bases and J by 4 bases, with 2 bases of the junction left unmatched. Germline CDR1 and CDR2: GITISATS and ISYDGTV (reference sequence). In DNA, the CDR3 is TGTGCCTTGTGGGGACAAGAGTTGGGCAAAAAAATCAAGGTATTT. Amino acids: CALWGQELGKKIKVF.

A word on this clone: The protein TCRdb lists belongs to a much larger clone and differs from this DNA's translation at residue 5, which points to a read error; the protein shown is made from the DNA. The V call is TRGV9, the J call TRGJP. The trim removed 5 bases at V and 4 bases at J, leaving 5 bases unmatched. CDR3 length: 16 amino acids. Germline values: CDR1 GITISATS, CDR2 ISYDGTV (reference sequence). The CDR3 loop reads CALWVAQELGKKIKVF. The CDR3 DNA reads TGTGCCTTGTGGGTGGCACAAGAGTTGGGCAAAAAAATCAAGGTATTT.

About this clone: The TCRdb record carries a much larger clone's protein, which differs from this DNA's translation at residue 16; a read error is the likely cause, and the protein listed here is the DNA translation. The V call is TRGV9, the J call TRGJP. The germline V gene has CDR1 GITISATS and CDR2 ISYDGTV (reference sequence). There are 17 residues in the CDR3. CDR3 in DNA: TGTGCCTTGTGGGAGGCGCTCGTTGAGTTGGGCAAAAAAATCAAGCTATTT. Protein sequence: CALWEALVELGKKIKLF.

This clone appeared a few times. This DNA's translation and the protein TCRdb lists, from a much larger clone, do not match at residue 11, likely due to a read error; the protein shown is translated from the DNA. The chain recombines TRGV8 with TRGJ1 or TRGJ2. CDR3 size: 14 residues. The germline V gene encodes CDR1 VENAVY and CDR2 YDSYNSRV. The CDR3 nucleotides are TGTGCCACCTGGGATAGGCCGTATTATTATAGGAAACTCTTT. Protein: CATWDRPYYYRKLF.

This clone qualifies as medium-sized. A much larger clone lies a single base off, so this may be a read error. This chain connects TRGV9 to TRGJP. The V segment lost 2 bases and the J segment 8 bases; nucleotides outside the gene matches: 0. The V gene's germline CDR1 is GITISATS and CDR2 ISYDGTV (reference sequence). This CDR3 spans 14 amino acids. CDR3 bases: TGTGCCTTGTGGGAGGAGTTGGGCAAAAAAATCAAGGTATTT. Its translation is CALWEELGKKIKVF.